One and the same sample provided the 3 T cell receptor beta chains below, sequenced in a study of blood T cells in healthy people across ages. It was with a sample-barcoded 5' primer and a J-beta primer mix that a second PCR of about 6 to 11 cycles was run. A single record per CDR3 protein comes from TCRdb applying MiXCR to the 5' RACE reads. The table has hundreds of thousands of distinct CDR3 sequences, approximately 53% seen once. Sequenced input: blood. These receptors were collected from an elderly man in good health.

This rearrangement joins TRBV29-1 to TRBJ2-7, with D maybe TRBD1 (6 bases). The CDR3 has 12 residues. Germline V lookup: CDR1 SQVTM, CDR2 ANQGSEA. V dropped 7 bases and J dropped 0 bases, with 10 bases sitting between them. CDR3 nucleotide sequence: TGCAGCGACAGGGTCCTCTCCTACGAGCAGTACTTC. Residues: CSDRVLSYEQYF.

The rearrangement links TRBV7-9 to TRBJ2-7; D is uncertain. With the DNA end fitting TRBJ2-5 better, the J assignment may be wrong. The CDR3 is made up of 8 amino acids. In germline, CDR1 is SEHNR, CDR2 FQNEAQ (reference sequence). The CDR3 region has the DNA TGTGCCGATGAGACCCAGTACTTC. Translation gives CADETQYF.

The chain carries TRBV10-3 and TRBJ1-2; 10 positions agree with TRBD1. Trimming cost V 3 bases and J 0 bases; bases outside gene matches: 4. The CDR3 covers 16 residues. CDR1 is ENHRY and CDR2 is SYGVKD in the germline V gene. CDR3 in amino acids: CAISDPGQGANYGYTF. The CDR3 coding sequence is TGTGCCATCAGTGATCCAGGACAGGGGGCTAACTATGGCTACACCTTC.